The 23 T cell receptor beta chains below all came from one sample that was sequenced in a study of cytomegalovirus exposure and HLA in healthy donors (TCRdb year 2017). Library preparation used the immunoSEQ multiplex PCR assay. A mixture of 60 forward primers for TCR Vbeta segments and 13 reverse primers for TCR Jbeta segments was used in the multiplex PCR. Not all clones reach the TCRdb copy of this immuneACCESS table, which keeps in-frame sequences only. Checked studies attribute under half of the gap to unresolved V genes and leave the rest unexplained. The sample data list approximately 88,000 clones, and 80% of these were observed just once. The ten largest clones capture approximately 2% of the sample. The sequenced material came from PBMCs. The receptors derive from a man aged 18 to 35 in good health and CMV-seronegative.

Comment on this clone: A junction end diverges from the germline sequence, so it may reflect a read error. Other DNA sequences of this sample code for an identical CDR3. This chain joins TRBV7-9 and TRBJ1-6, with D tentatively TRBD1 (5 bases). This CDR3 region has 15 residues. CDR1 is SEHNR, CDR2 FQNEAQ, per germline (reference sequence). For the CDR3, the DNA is TGTGCCAGCACCCAACGGGGGGGGGATAATTCGCCCCTCCACTTT. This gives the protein CASTQRGGDNSPLHF.

The CDR3 DNA is TGTGCCACCAGCAGGGGCCGTTCAGATACGCAGTATTTT. Translating it yields CATSRGRSDTQYF. The chain uses TRBV15 and TRBJ2-3; D is undetermined. CDR1 is LNHNV and CDR2 is YYDKDF in the germline V gene (reference sequence). Trimming cost V 3 bases and J 4 bases, with 8 bases left between them. This CDR3 spans 13 amino acids.

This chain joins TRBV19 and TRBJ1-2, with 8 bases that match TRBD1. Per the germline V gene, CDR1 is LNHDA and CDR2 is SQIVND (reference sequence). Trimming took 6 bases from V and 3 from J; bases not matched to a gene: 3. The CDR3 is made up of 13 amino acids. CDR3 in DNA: TGTGCCAGTAGCCAGGGGGCTTACTATGGCTACACCTTC. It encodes CASSQGAYYGYTF.

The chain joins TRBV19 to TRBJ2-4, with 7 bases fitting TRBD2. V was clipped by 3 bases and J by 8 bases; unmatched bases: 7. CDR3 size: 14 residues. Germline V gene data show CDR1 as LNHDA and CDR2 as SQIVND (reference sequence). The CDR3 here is CASSMWGGMDIQYF. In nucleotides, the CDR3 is TGTGCCAGTAGTATGTGGGGGGGTATGGACATTCAGTACTTC.

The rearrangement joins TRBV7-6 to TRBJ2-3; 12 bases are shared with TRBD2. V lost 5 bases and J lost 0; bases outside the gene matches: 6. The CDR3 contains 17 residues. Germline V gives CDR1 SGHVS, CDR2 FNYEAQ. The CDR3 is CASSRLAGVTSTDTQYF. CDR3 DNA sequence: TGTGCCAGCAGCCGACTAGCGGGGGTGACTAGCACAGATACGCAGTATTTT.

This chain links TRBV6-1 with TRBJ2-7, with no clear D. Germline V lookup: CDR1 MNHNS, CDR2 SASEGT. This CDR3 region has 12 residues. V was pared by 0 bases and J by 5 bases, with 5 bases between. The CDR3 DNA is TGTGCCAGCAGTGAAGCGAGGCACGAGCAGTACTTC. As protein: CASSEARHEQYF.

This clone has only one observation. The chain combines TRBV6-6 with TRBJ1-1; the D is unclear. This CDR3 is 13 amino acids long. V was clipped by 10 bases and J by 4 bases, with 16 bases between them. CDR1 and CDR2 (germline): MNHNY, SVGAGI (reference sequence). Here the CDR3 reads CAISMEFFTEAFF. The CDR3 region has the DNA TGTGCCATCTCGATGGAGTTTTTCACTGAAGCTTTCTTT.

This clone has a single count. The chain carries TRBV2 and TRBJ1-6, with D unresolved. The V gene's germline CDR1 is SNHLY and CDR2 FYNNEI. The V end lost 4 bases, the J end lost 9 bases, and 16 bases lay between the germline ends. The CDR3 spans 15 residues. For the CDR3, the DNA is TGTGCCAGCAGTGGCCTCACTGATCGCATTTCACCCCTCCACTTT. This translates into CASSGLTDRISPLHF. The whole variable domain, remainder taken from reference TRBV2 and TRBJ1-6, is EPEVTQTPSHQVTQMGQEVILRCVPISNHLYFYWYRQILGQKVEFLVSFYNNEISEKSEIFDDQFSVERPDGSNFTLKIRSTKLEDSAMYFCASSGLTDRISPLHFGNGTRLTVT.

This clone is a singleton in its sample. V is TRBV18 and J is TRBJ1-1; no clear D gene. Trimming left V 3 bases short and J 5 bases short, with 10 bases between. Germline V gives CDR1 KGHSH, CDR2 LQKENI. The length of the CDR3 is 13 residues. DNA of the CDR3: TGTGCCAGCTCACCGGGCTCGGGAACTGAAGCTTTCTTT. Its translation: CASSPGSGTEAFF.

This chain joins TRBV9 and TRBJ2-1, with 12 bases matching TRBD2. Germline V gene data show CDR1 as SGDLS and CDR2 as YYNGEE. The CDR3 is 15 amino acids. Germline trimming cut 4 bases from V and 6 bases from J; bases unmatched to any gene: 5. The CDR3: CASSTTSGGLNEQFF. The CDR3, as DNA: TGTGCCAGCAGCACGACTAGCGGGGGCCTCAATGAGCAGTTCTTC.

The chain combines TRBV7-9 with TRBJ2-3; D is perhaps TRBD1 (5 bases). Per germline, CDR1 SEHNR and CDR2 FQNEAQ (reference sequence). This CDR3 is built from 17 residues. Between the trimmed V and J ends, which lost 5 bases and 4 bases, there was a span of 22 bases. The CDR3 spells CASSPLPGSLGADTQYF. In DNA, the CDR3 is TGTGCCAGCAGCCCCCTTCCAGGGTCTTTAGGCGCAGATACGCAGTATTTT.

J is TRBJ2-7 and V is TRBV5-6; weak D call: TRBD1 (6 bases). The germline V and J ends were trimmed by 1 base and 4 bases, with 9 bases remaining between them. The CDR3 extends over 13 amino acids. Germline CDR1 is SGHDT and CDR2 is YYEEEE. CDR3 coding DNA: TGTGCCAGCAGCTTGCCCCAGGGGTACGAGCAGTACTTC. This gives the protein CASSLPQGYEQYF. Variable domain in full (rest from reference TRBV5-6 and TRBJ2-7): DAGVTQSPTHLIKTRGQQVTLRCSPKSGHDTVSWYQQALGQGPQFIFQYYEEEERQRGNFPDRFSGHQFPNYSSELNVNALLLGDSALYLCASSLPQGYEQYFGPGTRLTVT.

DNA of the CDR3: TGTGCCAGCAGTGAACAGTGGCTAGCGGGGGACTACGAGCAGTACTTC. Translated, it gives CASSEQWLAGDYEQYF. This chain uses TRBV6-1 with TRBJ2-7; 10 bases are a match to TRBD2. The CDR3 consists of 16 residues. CDR1 and CDR2 (germline): MNHNS, SASEGT. J lost 3 bases, V lost 2 bases, and 7 bases had no gene match.

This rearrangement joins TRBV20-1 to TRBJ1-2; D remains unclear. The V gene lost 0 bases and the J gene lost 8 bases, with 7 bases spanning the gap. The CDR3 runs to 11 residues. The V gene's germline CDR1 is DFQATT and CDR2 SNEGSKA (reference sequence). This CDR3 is CSARDSGGYTF. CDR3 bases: TGCAGTGCTAGAGATTCAGGCGGCTACACCTTC.

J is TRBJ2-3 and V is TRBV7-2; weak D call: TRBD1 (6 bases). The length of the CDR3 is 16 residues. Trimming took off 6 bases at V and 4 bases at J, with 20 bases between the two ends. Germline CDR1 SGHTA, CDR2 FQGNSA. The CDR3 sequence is CASRPGVWSRADTQYF. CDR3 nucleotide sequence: TGTGCCAGCAGACCAGGGGTTTGGAGTAGGGCAGATACGCAGTATTTT.

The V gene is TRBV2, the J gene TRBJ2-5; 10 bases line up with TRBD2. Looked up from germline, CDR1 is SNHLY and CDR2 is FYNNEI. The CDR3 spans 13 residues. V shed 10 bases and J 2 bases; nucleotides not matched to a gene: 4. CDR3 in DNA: TGTGCCACCCTAGCGGGGGTACAAGAGACCCAGTACTTC. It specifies CATLAGVQETQYF. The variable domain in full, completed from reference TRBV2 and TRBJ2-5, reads EPEVTQTPSHQVTQMGQEVILRCVPISNHLYFYWYRQILGQKVEFLVSFYNNEISEKSEIFDDQFSVERPDGSNFTLKIRSTKLEDSAMYFCATLAGVQETQYFGPGTRLLVL.

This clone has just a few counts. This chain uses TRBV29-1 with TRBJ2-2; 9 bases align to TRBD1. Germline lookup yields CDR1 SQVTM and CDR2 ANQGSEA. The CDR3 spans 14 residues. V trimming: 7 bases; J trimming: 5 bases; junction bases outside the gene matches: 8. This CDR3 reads CSAIRDRATGELFF. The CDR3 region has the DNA TGCAGCGCCATCCGGGACAGGGCGACCGGGGAGCTGTTTTTT.

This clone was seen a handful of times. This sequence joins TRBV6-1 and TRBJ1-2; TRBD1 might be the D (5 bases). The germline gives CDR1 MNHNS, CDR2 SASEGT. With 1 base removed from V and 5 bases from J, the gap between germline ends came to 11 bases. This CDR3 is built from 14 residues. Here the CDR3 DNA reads TGTGCCAGCAGTGAAGACAGGAGGGTTTATGGCTACACCTTC. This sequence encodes CASSEDRRVYGYTF.

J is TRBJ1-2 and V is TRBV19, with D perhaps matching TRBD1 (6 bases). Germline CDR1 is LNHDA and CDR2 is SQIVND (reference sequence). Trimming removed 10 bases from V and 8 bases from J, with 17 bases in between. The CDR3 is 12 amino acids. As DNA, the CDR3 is TGTGCCACCTCCAGGGCAGGGGCCGGCTACACCTTC. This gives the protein CATSRAGAGYTF.

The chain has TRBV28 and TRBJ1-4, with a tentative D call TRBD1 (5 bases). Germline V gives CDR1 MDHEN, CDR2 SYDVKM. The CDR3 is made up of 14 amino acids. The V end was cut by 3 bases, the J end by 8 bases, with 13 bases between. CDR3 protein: CASSLVGDEEKLFF. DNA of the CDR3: TGTGCCAGCAGTTTGGTAGGGGATGAAGAAAAACTGTTTTTT.

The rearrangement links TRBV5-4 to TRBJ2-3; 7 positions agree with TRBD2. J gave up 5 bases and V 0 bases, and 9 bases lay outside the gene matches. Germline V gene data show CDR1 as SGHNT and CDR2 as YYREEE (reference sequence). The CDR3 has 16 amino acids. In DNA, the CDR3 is TGTGCCAGCAGCTTGGTTTCTAGCGGTGTTAGAGATACGCAGTATTTT. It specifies CASSLVSSGVRDTQYF.

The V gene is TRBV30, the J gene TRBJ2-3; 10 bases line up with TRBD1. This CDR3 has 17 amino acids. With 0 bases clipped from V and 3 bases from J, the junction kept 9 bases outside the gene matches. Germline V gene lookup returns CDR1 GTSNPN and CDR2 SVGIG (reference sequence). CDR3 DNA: TGTGCCTGGAGTGTACCCCGGACAGGGGGACGGACAGATACGCAGTATTTT. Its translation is CAWSVPRTGGRTDTQYF.

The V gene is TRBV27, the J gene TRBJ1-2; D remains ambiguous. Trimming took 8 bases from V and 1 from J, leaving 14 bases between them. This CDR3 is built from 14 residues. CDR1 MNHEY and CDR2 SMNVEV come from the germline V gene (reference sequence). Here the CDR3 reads CASSREGGNYGYTF. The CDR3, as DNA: TGTGCCAGCTCAAGGGAGGGTGGTAACTATGGCTACACCTTC.